What follows describes a single TCR beta chain. The antigen is undetermined. PCR involved 60 Vbeta and 13 Jbeta primers. Profiling relied on immunoSEQ multiplex PCR, and the TCRdb table lists in-frame clones only, not all of them. The sample contains approximately 81,000 clones, about 68% of which appear only once. Germline CDR1 MDHEN, CDR2 SYDVKM. With V trimmed by 3 bases and J by 4 bases, 13 bases remained unmatched. The CDR3 totals 18 residues. The data were taken from a study of cytomegalovirus exposure and HLA in healthy donors. The study's findings and limits: There were some 150 TCR beta chains listed as cytomegalovirus-associated. What was likely a sequencing artifact was a cluster of highly shared sequence variants. Per a later analysis, under 20,000 TCR beta sequences showed association with HLA alleles at 0.05 false discovery rate. Previously analyzed data showed that most TCR beta V segments were productive at a frequency of about 90% or about 30%.

This clonotype was sampled from a man aged 40-49 years in good health and CMV-seropositive. The rearrangement uses TRBV28 and TRBJ2-2; TRBD1 aligns across 8 bases. The sequencing input was PBMCs. The CDR3 bases are TGTGCCAGCAGTTTTCCCGGACAGGGCCTAATATTCACCGGGGAGCTGTTTTTT. Its translation: CASSFPGQGLIFTGELFF.